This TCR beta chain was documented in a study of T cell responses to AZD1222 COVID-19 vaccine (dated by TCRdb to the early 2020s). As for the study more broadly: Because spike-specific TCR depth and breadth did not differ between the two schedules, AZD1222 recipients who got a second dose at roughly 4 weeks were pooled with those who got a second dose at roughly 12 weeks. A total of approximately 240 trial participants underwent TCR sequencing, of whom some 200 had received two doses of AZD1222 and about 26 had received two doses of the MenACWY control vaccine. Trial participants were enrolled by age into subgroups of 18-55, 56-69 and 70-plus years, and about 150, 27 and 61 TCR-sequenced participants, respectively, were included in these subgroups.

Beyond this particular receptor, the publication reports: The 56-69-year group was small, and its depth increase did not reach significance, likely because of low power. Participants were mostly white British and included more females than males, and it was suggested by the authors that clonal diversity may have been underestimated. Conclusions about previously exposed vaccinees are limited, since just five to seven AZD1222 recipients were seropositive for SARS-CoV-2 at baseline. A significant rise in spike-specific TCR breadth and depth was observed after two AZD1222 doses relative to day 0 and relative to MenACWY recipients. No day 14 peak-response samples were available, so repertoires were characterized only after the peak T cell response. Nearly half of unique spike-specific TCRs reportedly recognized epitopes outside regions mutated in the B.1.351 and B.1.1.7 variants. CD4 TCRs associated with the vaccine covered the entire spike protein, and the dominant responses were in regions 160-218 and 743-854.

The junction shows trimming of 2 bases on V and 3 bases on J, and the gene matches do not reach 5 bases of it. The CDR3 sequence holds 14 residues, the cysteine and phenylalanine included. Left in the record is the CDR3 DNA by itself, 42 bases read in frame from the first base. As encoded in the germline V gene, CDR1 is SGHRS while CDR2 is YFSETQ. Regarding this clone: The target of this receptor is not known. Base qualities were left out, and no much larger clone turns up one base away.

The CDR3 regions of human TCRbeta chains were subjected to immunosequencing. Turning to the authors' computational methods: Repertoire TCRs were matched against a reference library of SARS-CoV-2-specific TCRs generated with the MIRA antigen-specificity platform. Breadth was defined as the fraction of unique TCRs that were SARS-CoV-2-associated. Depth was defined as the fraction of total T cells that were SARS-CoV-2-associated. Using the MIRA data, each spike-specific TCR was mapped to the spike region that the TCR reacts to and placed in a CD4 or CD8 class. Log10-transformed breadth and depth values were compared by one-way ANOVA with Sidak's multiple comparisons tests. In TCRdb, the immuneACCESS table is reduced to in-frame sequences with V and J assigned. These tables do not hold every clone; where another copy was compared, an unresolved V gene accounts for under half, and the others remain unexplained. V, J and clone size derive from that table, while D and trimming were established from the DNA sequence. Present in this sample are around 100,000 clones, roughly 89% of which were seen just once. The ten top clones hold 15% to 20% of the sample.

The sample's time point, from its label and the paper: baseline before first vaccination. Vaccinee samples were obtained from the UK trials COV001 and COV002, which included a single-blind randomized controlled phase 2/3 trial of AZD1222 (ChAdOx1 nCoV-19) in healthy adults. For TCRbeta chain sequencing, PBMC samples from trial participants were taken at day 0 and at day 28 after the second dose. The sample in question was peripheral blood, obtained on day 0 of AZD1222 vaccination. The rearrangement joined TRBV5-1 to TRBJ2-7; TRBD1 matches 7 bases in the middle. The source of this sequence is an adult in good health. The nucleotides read TGCGCCAGCAGCTTAGACAGGGCCAACTACGAGCAGTACTTC. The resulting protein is CASSLDRANYEQYF.